This entry lists 25 T cell receptor beta chains sequenced from one sample in a study of shared clonotypes between healthy human individuals (dated by TCRdb to the early 2020s). Libraries were made using the immunoSEQ multiplex PCR assay. TCRdb holds this immuneACCESS table with in-frame rearrangements only. Some clones are missing; in checked studies, unresolved V genes explain under half, and the rest has no known cause. Present in this sample are over 850,000 clones, 78% of which were seen just once. Of the sample, roughly 0.57% falls within the top ten clones. Input material: memory CD4+ T cells from PBMCs. The cell subset or site label on this specimen signifies: CD45RA-negative fraction. Receptors were obtained from a man aged 18 to 30 in good health. Some clones in this sample may be carry-over from other donors' samples.

J is TRBJ1-5 and V is TRBV6-6, with D unresolved. The CDR3 extends over 15 amino acids. In germline, CDR1 is MNHNY, CDR2 SVGAGI (reference sequence). V lost 6 bases and J 4 bases, leaving 16 bases between the germline ends. The CDR3 protein is CASSPPGPANQPQHF. DNA for the CDR3: TGTGCCAGCAGCCCCCCTGGACCCGCGAATCAGCCCCAGCATTTT.

This clone is a singleton in its sample. The CDR3 loop reads CASSLDSSDTQYF. CDR3 nucleotide sequence: TGTGCCAGCAGCCTCGATTCGTCGGATACGCAGTATTTT. This chain links TRBV7-9 with TRBJ2-3; D is undetermined. Germline V lookup: CDR1 SEHNR, CDR2 FQNEAQ (reference sequence). The CDR3 runs to 13 residues. V was shortened by 5 bases and J by 6 bases, with 12 bases between the two germline ends.

The chain couples TRBV4-1 to TRBJ2-5; D might be TRBD2 (6 bases). Trimming cost V 1 base and J 5 bases, with 11 bases left between them. CDR3 length: 14 amino acids. Germline V CDR1 and CDR2: MGHRA, YSYEKL. In DNA, the CDR3 is TGCGCCAGCAGCCAAGGGAGGGCCGGGGAGACCCAGTACTTC. This encodes CASSQGRAGETQYF.

This clone was seen a single time. The V call is TRBV19, the J call TRBJ2-7; D not resolved. Trimming cost V 10 bases and J 2 bases, with 6 bases left between them. Germline lookup yields CDR1 LNHDA and CDR2 SQIVND (reference sequence). The CDR3 consists of 10 residues. CDR3 amino acids: CAKAAYEQYF. The CDR3 nucleotides are TGTGCCAAAGCAGCCTACGAGCAGTACTTC.

In its sample, this clone was seen once. This chain connects TRBV15 to TRBJ2-1; 8 bases agree with TRBD1. The CDR3 extends over 16 amino acids. Germline trimming cut 2 bases from V and 1 base from J; bases unmatched to any gene: 4. Germline V gives CDR1 LNHNV, CDR2 YYDKDF (reference sequence). The CDR3 is CATSRLQGASYNEQFF. CDR3 DNA: TGTGCCACCAGCAGACTTCAGGGGGCATCCTACAATGAGCAGTTCTTC.

This clone is classed as medium-sized. Distinct nucleotide sequences in the sample also encode this CDR3. The V call is TRBV28, the J call TRBJ1-5; D unclear. CDR1 MDHEN and CDR2 SYDVKM come from the germline V gene. V lost 4 bases and J 2 bases, leaving 15 bases between the germline ends. There are 16 residues in the CDR3. CDR3 nucleotide sequence: TGTGCCAGCAGTTCGCCCCTCCCCGGTGGCAATCAGCCCCAGCATTTT. The encoded protein is CASSSPLPGGNQPQHF.

The V gene is TRBV28, the J gene TRBJ2-2; D gene unclear. V gave up 6 bases and J gave up 13 bases, with 12 bases separating them. The germline gives CDR1 MDHEN, CDR2 SYDVKM. The CDR3 extends over 11 amino acids. The CDR3 region is CASSRLRALFF. CDR3 nucleotides: TGTGCCAGCAGCCGCCTCCGGGCGCTGTTTTTT. Full variable domain (missing parts from reference TRBV28 and TRBJ2-2): DVKVTQSSRYLVKRTGEKVFLECVQDMDHENMFWYRQDPGLGLRLIYFSYDVKMKEKGDIPEGYSVSREKKERFSLILESASTNQTSMYLCASSRLRALFFGEGSRLTVL.

This chain uses TRBV28 with TRBJ1-5; 8 nucleotides line up with TRBD1. V shed 7 bases, J shed 4 bases, and the junction held 9 bases outside the gene matches. Looked up from germline, CDR1 is MDHEN and CDR2 is SYDVKM. The CDR3 covers 15 residues. The CDR3 bases are TGTGCCAGCAAGACGCAGGGGGCAGGGAATCAGCCCCAGCATTTT. Translating it yields CASKTQGAGNQPQHF.

The chain links TRBV5-8 to TRBJ1-1; D gene uncertain. Trimming pared 1 base from V and 0 bases from J, leaving 10 bases between. The CDR3 totals 15 residues. Germline V gene data show CDR1 as SGHTS and CDR2 as YDEGEE. CDR3 amino acids: CASSLYAGMNTEAFF. In DNA form, the CDR3 reads TGTGCCAGCAGCTTGTACGCAGGCATGAACACTGAAGCTTTCTTT.

V usage is TRBV28 and J usage is TRBJ1-2, with a possible D match to TRBD1 (6 bases). Trimming removed 3 bases at V and 2 bases at J, with 10 bases between. Germline CDR1 MDHEN, CDR2 SYDVKM. The CDR3 is 14 residues long. The CDR3 sequence is CASSFQGPNYGYTF. The CDR3 coding sequence is TGTGCCAGCAGTTTTCAGGGGCCAAACTATGGCTACACCTTC.

The V call is TRBV27, the J call TRBJ1-2; D unclear. This CDR3 is built from 16 residues. Per the germline V gene, CDR1 is MNHEY and CDR2 is SMNVEV (reference sequence). V lost 5 bases, J lost 6 bases, and 22 bases lay in between. CDR3 DNA: TGTGCCAGCAGTCCAATTACGACCATCACCACAAATGGCTACACCTTC. Translated, it gives CASSPITTITTNGYTF.

This clone has a single count. The rearrangement uses TRBV6-1 and TRBJ1-5; D is ambiguous. The V gene's germline CDR1 is MNHNS and CDR2 SASEGT. The V end lost 3 bases, the J end lost 2 bases, and 14 bases lay between the germline ends. This CDR3 is built from 16 residues. CDR3 loop: CASSDRYRGRNQPQHF. Written as DNA, the CDR3 is TGTGCCAGCAGTGACCGTTACCGGGGTCGCAATCAGCCCCAGCATTTT.

This clone was seen a few times. The CDR3 DNA is TGTGCCAGCAGTTCACACCTGGCCTACGAGCAGTACTTC. This translates into CASSSHLAYEQYF. The chain joins TRBV6-1 to TRBJ2-7, with D uncertain. Trimming shortened V by 5 bases and J by 2 bases, and 10 bases separated the two germline ends. The CDR3 totals 13 residues. Germline CDR1 is MNHNS and CDR2 is SASEGT.

This chain links TRBV7-2 with TRBJ1-1; a possible D gene is TRBD1 (5 bases). CDR1 is SGHTA, CDR2 FQGNSA, per germline. This CDR3 region has 13 residues. The ends were cut back, 2 bases at V and 7 bases at J, with 11 bases in the middle. The CDR3 nucleotides read TGTGCCAGCAGCTTACTCGTAGGGGTTGAAGCTTTCTTT. Amino acids: CASSLLVGVEAFF.

Note on this clone: At one end, the junction sequence differs from germline, possibly due to a read error. The rearrangement joins TRBV5-4 to TRBJ1-5, with a possible D match to TRBD1 (6 bases). Per the germline V gene, CDR1 is SGHNT and CDR2 is YYREEE (reference sequence). The CDR3 extends over 14 amino acids. In DNA, the CDR3 is TGCGCCAGCAGCCAAGGACAGAACAATCAGCCCCAGCATTTT. Its translation: CASSQGQNNQPQHF.

The chain couples TRBV30 to TRBJ2-1; 11 bases agree with TRBD2. Germline CDR1 and CDR2: GTSNPN and SVGIG (reference sequence). The junction had 6 bases not matched to a gene; V was cut back by 5 bases and J by 12 bases. There are 12 residues in the CDR3. This CDR3 reads CAWLAGGTGQFF. The DNA for the CDR3 is TGTGCCTGGCTAGCGGGAGGTACTGGGCAGTTCTTC.

The gene calls are TRBV6-1 and TRBJ1-2; D is ambiguous. V lost 6 bases, J lost 1 base, and 9 bases lay in between. Germline-derived CDR1 and CDR2 are MNHNS and SASEGT. This CDR3 is 13 amino acids long. The CDR3 reads CASSPQNNYGYTF. CDR3 nucleotides: TGTGCCAGCAGCCCCCAAAATAACTATGGCTACACCTTC.

The genes are TRBV9 and TRBJ1-5; 8 positions agree with TRBD1. Germline-derived CDR1 and CDR2 are SGDLS and YYNGEE. The junction had 8 bases not matched to a gene; V was cut back by 3 bases and J by 0 bases. The CDR3 runs to 17 residues. CDR3 region: CASSGCRDRPSNQPQHF. In DNA form, the CDR3 reads TGTGCCAGCAGCGGGTGTAGGGACAGGCCTAGCAATCAGCCCCAGCATTTT.

V and J are TRBV7-2 and TRBJ2-1; D is unclear. Trimming left V 0 bases short and J 1 base short, with 10 bases between. CDR3 length: 16 amino acids. Germline V gene lookup returns CDR1 SGHTA and CDR2 FQGNSA. In DNA form, the CDR3 reads TGTGCCAGCAGCTTAGCGGGTGGGGTATCCTACAATGAGCAGTTCTTC. Residues: CASSLAGGVSYNEQFF. The complete variable domain, with remaining parts taken from reference TRBV7-2 and TRBJ2-1, reads GAGVSQSPSNKVTEKGKDVELRCDPISGHTALYWYRQSLGQGLEFLIYFQGNSAPDKSGLPSDRFSAERTGGSVSTLTIQRTQQEDSAVYLCASSLAGGVSYNEQFFGPGTRLTVL.

J is TRBJ1-1 and V is TRBV2, with D perhaps TRBD1 (6 bases). The length of the CDR3 is 13 residues. Trimming stripped 7 bases from V and 7 bases from J, with 16 bases between. The germline gives CDR1 SNHLY, CDR2 FYNNEI. The CDR3: CASTFYRDGEAFF. The CDR3 DNA sequence: TGTGCCAGCACTTTCTACAGGGACGGTGAAGCTTTCTTT. The variable domain in full, with the rest retrieved from reference TRBV2 and TRBJ1-1, is EPEVTQTPSHQVTQMGQEVILRCVPISNHLYFYWYRQILGQKVEFLVSFYNNEISEKSEIFDDQFSVERPDGSNFTLKIRSTKLEDSAMYFCASTFYRDGEAFFGQGTRLTVV.

This chain connects TRBV7-9 to TRBJ1-2; TRBD1 aligns across 7 bases. The germline gives CDR1 SEHNR, CDR2 FQNEAQ (reference sequence). V shed 6 bases, J shed 0 bases, and the junction held 7 bases outside the gene matches. The CDR3 extends over 15 amino acids. The CDR3 DNA is TGTGCCAGCAGACCCGGACAGGACCCTAACTATGGCTACACCTTC. This translates into CASRPGQDPNYGYTF.

This chain joins TRBV4-3 and TRBJ2-3; D possibly corresponds to TRBD2 (6 bases). CDR3 length: 17 residues. Trimming pared 4 bases from V and 3 bases from J, leaving 20 bases between. Germline assignment: CDR1 LGHNA and CDR2 YSLEER. This CDR3 is CASSPEPYGGKTDTQYF. The CDR3, as DNA: TGCGCCAGCAGCCCAGAACCCTACGGGGGTAAAACAGATACGCAGTATTTT.

With respect to this clone: One base separates it from a far larger clone, so it is likely a read error. V gene TRBV5-4 combines with J gene TRBJ1-1, with 10 nucleotides matching TRBD1. The length of the CDR3 is 16 residues. Germline values: CDR1 SGHNT, CDR2 YYREEE (reference sequence). The CDR3 DNA is TGTGCCGGCAGCTTGGGGACAGGGGTTGAGGACACTGAAGCTTTCTTT. It specifies CAGSLGTGVEDTEAFF.

The chain joins TRBV29-1 to TRBJ2-5; 9 bases are shared with TRBD1. In germline, CDR1 is SQVTM, CDR2 ANQGSEA. V was clipped by 4 bases and J by 5 bases; unmatched bases: 8. The CDR3 runs 14 residues. CDR3 residues: CSVAYRGLRETQYF. CDR3 sequence (DNA): TGCAGCGTTGCGTACAGGGGGCTTCGGGAGACCCAGTACTTC.

The CDR3 here is CASSEGGRRNQPQHF. As DNA, the CDR3 is TGTGCCAGCAGTGAAGGGGGGCGACGAAATCAGCCCCAGCATTTT. The chain links TRBV2 to TRBJ1-5, with D possibly being TRBD1 (6 bases). The V gene's germline CDR1 is SNHLY and CDR2 FYNNEI. The CDR3 is 15 amino acids. The V gene lost 1 base and the J gene lost 4 bases, with 11 bases spanning the gap.